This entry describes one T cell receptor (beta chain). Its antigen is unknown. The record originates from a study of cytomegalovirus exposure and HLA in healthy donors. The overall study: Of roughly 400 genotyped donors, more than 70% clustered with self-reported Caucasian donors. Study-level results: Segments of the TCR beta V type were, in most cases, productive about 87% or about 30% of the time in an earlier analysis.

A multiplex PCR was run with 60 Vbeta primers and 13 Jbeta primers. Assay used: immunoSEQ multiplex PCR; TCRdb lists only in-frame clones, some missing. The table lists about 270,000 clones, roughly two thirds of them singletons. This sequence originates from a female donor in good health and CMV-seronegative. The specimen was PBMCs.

The CDR3 protein is CASSLQAGNLYEQYF. As DNA, the CDR3 is TGTGCCAGCAGCTTGCAGGCAGGGAACCTTTACGAGCAGTACTTC. V gene TRBV5-8 combines with J gene TRBJ2-7; TRBD1 is a possible D gene (5 bases). The CDR3 runs 15 residues. With 1 base removed from V and 4 bases from J, the gap between germline ends came to 15 bases. Germline CDR1 is SGHTS and CDR2 is YDEGEE.